This T cell receptor (beta chain) originates from a study of T cells after yellow fever vaccination. This clonotype was picked up many times. No antigen is known for it. Overall study results and limits: Post-booster repertoires contained most primary-vaccination clones again (around 96% CD4, approximately 86% CD8). A limited proportion of clonotypes was detected within both the CD4 and CD8 compartments.

TCRdb redid the calling of the 5' RACE reads with MiXCR, one entry per CDR3 protein. Here the sample spans a few hundred thousand distinct CDR3 sequences, under 7.5% being singletons. CDR1 MNHEY and CDR2 SVGAGI come from the germline V gene. Trimming took 0 bases from V and 2 from J; bases not matched to a gene: 2. The CDR3 length is 15 residues. The sample consisted of PBMCs, taken 5 days after the yellow fever booster vaccination. The chain joins TRBV6-5 to TRBJ2-7; the match to TRBD1 covers 9 bases. The clonotype was recovered from a man under 40 who received the YFV17D yellow fever vaccine. DNA of the CDR3: TGTGCCAGCAGTTACTCAAGGACAGGGGCCTACGAGCAGTACTTC. This translates into CASSYSRTGAYEQYF.